Following are 25 T cell receptor beta chains from one sample sequenced in a study of cytomegalovirus exposure and HLA in healthy donors (TCRdb year 2017). Preparation of the library involved the immunoSEQ multiplex PCR assay. For the multiplex PCR, a mixture combining 60 forward primers for TCR Vbeta segments and 13 reverse primers for TCR Jbeta segments was used. This is the immuneACCESS table as TCRdb keeps it, with only in-frame sequences that have V and J called. A part of the clones is gone; compared with another copy, unresolved V genes explain less than half, and the rest is unexplained. The sample table records roughly 100,000 clones; around 80% of these occur just once. The biggest ten clones account for 6.1% of the sample. Material for sequencing was PBMCs. Receptors originate from a man aged 18 to 29 in good health and CMV-seronegative.

This clone was seen only once. V and J are TRBV4-1 and TRBJ1-3; D perhaps matches TRBD1 (5 bases). Germline values: CDR1 MGHRA, CDR2 YSYEKL. The CDR3 is made up of 16 amino acids. V shed 0 bases and J shed 1 base, with 10 bases lying between them. The DNA of the CDR3 is TGCGCCAGCAGCCAAGATTGGGCAGGGTCTGGAAACACCATATATTTT. It specifies CASSQDWAGSGNTIYF.

The V gene is TRBV6-1, the J gene TRBJ1-2; TRBD1 aligns across 8 bases. The CDR3 totals 15 residues. Germline loops: CDR1 MNHNS, CDR2 SASEGT. The V segment lost 6 bases and the J segment 4 bases; nucleotides outside the gene matches: 10. CDR3 bases: TGTGCCAGCAGAAGTAACAGGGGGGTGGGCTATGGCTACACCTTC. Amino acids: CASRSNRGVGYGYTF.

This rearrangement joins TRBV5-1 to TRBJ2-7; D may be TRBD1 (5 bases). V gave up 3 bases and J gave up 0 bases, with 10 bases separating them. Germline CDR1 is SGHRS and CDR2 is YFSETQ. The CDR3 has 14 amino acids. In DNA form, the CDR3 reads TGCGCCAGCAGCTCCTCCAGGGTCTCCTACGAGCAGTACTTC. Translated, it gives CASSSSRVSYEQYF.

This clone has only one observation. J is TRBJ1-6 and V is TRBV5-6; the D is unclear. The CDR3 contains 12 residues. V lost 5 bases, J lost 9 bases, and 9 bases lay in between. The germline CDR1 and CDR2 sequences are SGHDT and YYEEEE. CDR3 sequence (DNA): TGTGCCAGCAGGTCGCTAGGTTCACCCCTCCACTTT. It is translated as CASRSLGSPLHF.

The chain combines TRBV30 with TRBJ1-6, with D perhaps TRBD1 (6 bases). Trimming shortened V by 5 bases and J by 5 bases, and 7 bases separated the two germline ends. This CDR3 has 12 amino acids. Germline CDR1 is GTSNPN and CDR2 is SVGIG (reference sequence). CDR3 in amino acids: CAWGTNNSPLHF. The DNA of the CDR3 is TGTGCCTGGGGGACAAATAATTCACCCCTCCACTTT.

This rearrangement joins TRBV4-3 to TRBJ2-7; 7 nucleotides match TRBD1. CDR3 length: 16 residues. Germline V lookup: CDR1 LGHNA, CDR2 YSLEER. The junction had 14 bases not matched to a gene; V was cut back by 2 bases and J by 7 bases. This CDR3 is CASSQTSTGYSREQYF. CDR3 nucleotide sequence: TGCGCCAGCAGCCAAACCTCGACAGGGTATTCGAGGGAGCAGTACTTC.

The chain links TRBV5-4 to TRBJ2-2; D unclear. From germline, CDR1 is SGHNT and CDR2 YYREEE (reference sequence). Deletions cut 0 bases from V and 3 bases from J, with 18 bases between. This CDR3 has 18 residues. This CDR3 reads CASSLEFGVGLHTGELFF. The CDR3 bases are TGTGCCAGCAGCTTGGAGTTTGGTGTTGGGCTCCACACCGGGGAGCTGTTTTTT.

This CDR3 reads CASSLLGNSYNEQFF. The CDR3 region has the DNA TGCGCCAGCAGCTTACTAGGCAATTCCTACAATGAGCAGTTCTTC. V usage is TRBV5-1 and J usage is TRBJ2-1; a weak D match, TRBD2 (5 bases). Germline V CDR1 and CDR2: SGHRS, YFSETQ. This CDR3 is 15 amino acids long. V lost 2 bases to trimming and J lost 1 base, with 10 bases between them.

This clone was seen once. The chain carries TRBV6-1 and TRBJ2-3; no firm D call. This CDR3 comprises 15 residues. Germline V gene lookup returns CDR1 MNHNS and CDR2 SASEGT. Between the trimmed V and J ends, which lost 1 base and 0 bases, there was a span of 8 bases. The CDR3 here is CASSEDWYSTDTQYF. Here the CDR3 DNA reads TGTGCCAGCAGTGAAGACTGGTATAGCACAGATACGCAGTATTTT.

This chain links TRBV6-5 with TRBJ2-6; D is unresolved. The V gene's germline CDR1 is MNHEY and CDR2 SVGAGI. The V and J ends lost 4 bases and 1 base respectively, with 5 bases between them. The CDR3 has 14 amino acids. The CDR3 nucleotides read TGTGCCAGCAGTTTCCAATCTGGGGCCAACGTCCTGACTTTC. As protein: CASSFQSGANVLTF.

This clone came up once. The rearrangement links TRBV29-1 to TRBJ2-5, with D maybe TRBD2 (7 bases). The germline V gene encodes CDR1 SQVTM and CDR2 ANQGSEA. V lost 0 bases and J lost 11, with 19 bases in between. The CDR3 spans 14 residues. The CDR3 here is CSVEDRGGAGEQYF. The CDR3 DNA sequence: TGCAGCGTTGAAGATAGGGGGGGGGCCGGGGAGCAGTACTTC.

The V gene is TRBV7-8, the J gene TRBJ2-6, with D possibly matching TRBD2 (6 bases). From germline, CDR1 is SGHVS and CDR2 FQNEAQ. The CDR3 is 15 amino acids. Trimming pared 5 bases from V and 3 bases from J, leaving 11 bases between. For the CDR3, the DNA is TGTGCCAGCAGCCGGGGGAGGTTTGGGGCCAACGTCCTGACTTTC. This gives the protein CASSRGRFGANVLTF.

The chain joins TRBV25-1 to TRBJ1-1; 8 nucleotides line up with TRBD1. The CDR3 is made up of 14 amino acids. Trimming cost V 5 bases and J 5 bases; bases outside gene matches: 7. Looked up from germline, CDR1 is MGHDK and CDR2 is SYGVNS. The CDR3 region is CASSIQGTGTEAFF. CDR3 nucleotides: TGTGCCAGCAGTATCCAGGGGACAGGTACTGAAGCTTTCTTT.

The V call is TRBV6-6, the J call TRBJ1-1; D gene unclear. Germline-derived CDR1 and CDR2 are MNHNY and SVGAGI (reference sequence). The CDR3 contains 11 residues. V lost 6 bases to trimming and J lost 3 bases, with 5 bases between them. For the CDR3, the DNA is TGTGCCAGCAGCTTAGACACTGAAGCTTTCTTT. Protein product: CASSLDTEAFF.

The chain recombines TRBV7-2 with TRBJ2-7; a possible D gene is TRBD1 (7 bases). The germline CDR1 and CDR2 sequences are SGHTA and FQGNSA. Deletions cut 7 bases from V and 4 bases from J, with 14 bases between. CDR3 size: 13 residues. The CDR3 sequence: CASTRGERYEQYF. The CDR3 DNA reads as TGTGCCAGCACCAGGGGGGAGCGTTACGAGCAGTACTTC.

This clone was seen more than once but under ten times. The chain couples TRBV19 to TRBJ2-7, with 9 bases lining up with TRBD2. This CDR3 is 15 amino acids long. Germline values: CDR1 LNHDA, CDR2 SQIVND (reference sequence). With 7 bases clipped from V and 0 bases from J, the junction kept 7 bases outside the gene matches. Written as DNA, the CDR3 is TGTGCCAGTACCTCGACTAGCGGCCCCTCCTACGAGCAGTACTTC. It specifies CASTSTSGPSYEQYF.

V and J are TRBV2 and TRBJ2-1; D is uncertain. Trimming took 9 bases from V and 10 from J, leaving 19 bases between them. The CDR3 has 13 residues. The germline V gene encodes CDR1 SNHLY and CDR2 FYNNEI. The CDR3 sequence is CASTLVWSMEQFF. The CDR3 DNA follows: TGTGCCAGTACCCTAGTCTGGAGCATGGAGCAGTTCTTC.

This chain uses TRBV5-8 with TRBJ1-5; 8 nucleotides align to TRBD1. This CDR3 spans 15 amino acids. From germline, CDR1 is SGHTS and CDR2 YDEGEE. J gave up 3 bases and V 3 bases, and 5 bases lay outside the gene matches. This CDR3 reads CASSYGTGFNQPQHF. In DNA, the CDR3 is TGTGCCAGCAGCTACGGGACAGGCTTCAATCAGCCCCAGCATTTT.

This chain uses TRBV29-1 with TRBJ2-7; possible D gene TRBD1, 5 bases. Trimming stripped 6 bases from V and 0 bases from J, with 9 bases between. The germline V gene has CDR1 SQVTM and CDR2 ANQGSEA. This CDR3 region has 12 residues. The CDR3 sequence is CSVRQSSYEQYF. In DNA, the CDR3 is TGCAGCGTCCGACAGAGCTCCTACGAGCAGTACTTC.

The chain joins TRBV19 to TRBJ1-5, with 11 positions matching TRBD1. There are 15 residues in the CDR3. With 7 bases clipped from V and 5 bases from J, the junction kept 7 bases outside the gene matches. CDR1 is LNHDA and CDR2 is SQIVND in the germline V gene (reference sequence). CDR3 nucleotides: TGTGCCAGTAAAGTCGGGACAGGGGGTGATCAGCCCCAGCATTTT. This encodes CASKVGTGGDQPQHF.

In the case of this clone: A read error may account for a junction end that differs from germline. The V and J genes are TRBV6-5 and TRBJ2-7; D is possibly TRBD1 (5 bases). CDR3 size: 15 residues. Per germline, CDR1 MNHEY and CDR2 SVGAGI. The CDR3: CASSYSATANYEQYF. CDR3 bases: TGCGCCAGCAGTTACTCGGCGACAGCTAACTACGAGCAGTACTTC.

V usage is TRBV6-5 and J usage is TRBJ1-2; D unclear. Trimming pared 2 bases from V and 8 bases from J, leaving 12 bases between. The germline V gene has CDR1 MNHEY and CDR2 SVGAGI. CDR3 length equals 13 residues. The DNA of the CDR3 is TGTGCCAGCAGTTACGCAGGCGGGCAAGGCTACACCTTC. Encoded protein: CASSYAGGQGYTF.

The chain links TRBV2 to TRBJ1-1; D uncertain. The CDR3 sequence is 13 residues long. Germline V gene lookup returns CDR1 SNHLY and CDR2 FYNNEI. V was trimmed by 8 bases and J by 8 bases, leaving 18 bases between them. The CDR3 region is CASRVFGKREAFF. The CDR3 nucleotides read TGTGCCAGCCGAGTGTTCGGGAAAAGAGAAGCTTTCTTT.

V and J are TRBV6-6 and TRBJ1-6; D perhaps matches TRBD1 (6 bases). This CDR3 is built from 15 residues. Germline CDR1 is MNHNY and CDR2 is SVGAGI (reference sequence). Trimming removed 10 bases from V and 6 bases from J, with 19 bases in between. CDR3 nucleotides: TGTGCCACCTCCTCGGGGGGCGGCGGTAATTCACCCCTCCACTTT. Translation: CATSSGGGGNSPLHF.

This chain connects TRBV29-1 to TRBJ1-1, with TRBD1 as a possible D gene (5 bases). This CDR3 region has 13 residues. The V gene's germline CDR1 is SQVTM and CDR2 ANQGSEA. Trimming removed 7 bases from V and 1 base from J, with 13 bases in between. The CDR3 coding sequence is TGCAGCGCCAGTGACAGTCGGAACACTGAAGCTTTCTTT. Its protein product is CSASDSRNTEAFF.